A single sample is the source of the 14 T cell receptor beta chains below, sequenced in a study of blood T cell repertoires in COVID-19. Using immunoSEQ multiplex PCR, the repertoire was profiled, and TCRdb retains in-frame clones only, with some absent. The data show fewer than 200,000 clones, 79% seen once. Sequenced material: peripheral blood. These receptors all come from a woman aged 60-75 years with COVID-19, enrolled during active disease.

This clone showed up just a few times. The J gene is TRBJ1-1, the V gene TRBV10-3, with 7 bases aligning to TRBD1. Germline CDR1 and CDR2: ENHRY and SYGVKD. The junction had 6 bases not matched to a gene; V was cut back by 11 bases and J by 0 bases. The CDR3 length is 13 residues. The CDR3: CAVRTGLNTEAFF. As DNA, the CDR3 is TGTGCCGTTCGGACAGGACTGAACACTGAAGCTTTCTTT.

The rearrangement joins TRBV3-1 (or the pseudogene TRBV3-2) to TRBJ2-3; 7 bases map to TRBD2. In germline, CDR1 is LGHDT, CDR2 YNNKEL (reference sequence). CDR3 length: 16 amino acids. The V and J ends lost 2 bases and 3 bases, in that order; junction bases with no gene match: 8. Here the CDR3 reads CASSQLGGRGTDTQYF. The DNA for the CDR3 is TGTGCCAGCAGCCAATTGGGCGGGAGAGGGACAGATACGCAGTATTTT.

This clone was seen only a few times. The chain is built from TRBV28 and TRBJ2-7; the match to TRBD1 covers 11 bases. CDR3 length: 15 amino acids. V shed 9 bases, J shed 4 bases, and the junction held 11 bases outside the gene matches. The germline V gene encodes CDR1 MDHEN and CDR2 SYDVKM. The CDR3 loop reads CASSRGGQGAYEQYF. The CDR3 DNA is TGTGCCAGTAGTCGGGGAGGACAGGGGGCTTACGAGCAGTACTTC.

The V call is TRBV7-8, the J call TRBJ2-7, with 8 nucleotides matching TRBD2. Germline CDR1 reads SGHVS; CDR2 reads FQNEAQ. The CDR3 covers 14 residues. V lost 2 bases and J lost 6; bases outside the gene matches: 6. The CDR3 coding sequence is TGTGCCAGCAGCTTATCTACTAGCGGAGGCGAGCAGTACGTC. Residues: CASSLSTSGGEQYV.

The chain carries TRBV4-3 and TRBJ2-7, with 7 bases matching TRBD2. The CDR3 is made up of 16 amino acids. Germline CDR1 reads LGHNA; CDR2 reads YSLEER. V lost 0 bases, J lost 5 bases, and 10 bases stayed unmatched. CDR3: CASSQDGPGGGNEQYF. CDR3 coding DNA: TGCGCCAGCAGCCAAGATGGACCGGGAGGAGGGAACGAGCAGTACTTC.

This chain joins TRBV9 and TRBJ2-3; perhaps TRBD1 as D (5 bases). This CDR3 has 15 amino acids. From germline, CDR1 is SGDLS and CDR2 YYNGEE. Trimming took off 0 bases at V and 4 bases at J, with 12 bases between the two ends. CDR3 residues: CASSVEPVGADTQYF. The CDR3 region has the DNA TGTGCCAGCAGCGTAGAACCCGTAGGGGCAGATACGCAGTATTTT.

The rearrangement links TRBV15 to TRBJ2-1; TRBD2 might be the D (6 bases). In germline, CDR1 is LNHNV, CDR2 YYDKDF (reference sequence). Trimming pared 3 bases from V and 10 bases from J, leaving 13 bases between. This CDR3 is built from 13 residues. The DNA for the CDR3 is TGTGCCACCAGCAGGGTGCTTAGCGGCGAGCAGTTCTTC. Amino acid sequence: CATSRVLSGEQFF.

This chain joins TRBV6-5 and TRBJ2-1; tentative D call: TRBD2 (7 bases). The CDR3 sequence is 13 residues long. V lost 8 bases to trimming and J lost 10 bases, with 18 bases between them. Germline values: CDR1 MNHEY, CDR2 SVGAGI. CDR3 sequence: CASRIRGAGEQFF. DNA for the CDR3: TGTGCCAGCCGGATTCGGGGGGCCGGCGAGCAGTTCTTC.

This clone was detected ten times or more. The rearrangement uses TRBV7-8 and TRBJ1-1; 11 nucleotides align to TRBD1. The germline V gene encodes CDR1 SGHVS and CDR2 FQNEAQ. V trimming: 5 bases; J trimming: 11 bases; junction bases outside the gene matches: 13. This CDR3 has 15 amino acids. CDR3 sequence reads: CASSPNRTGGARAFF. DNA of the CDR3: TGTGCCAGCAGCCCAAACCGGACAGGGGGCGCACGGGCTTTCTTT. Using reference TRBV7-8 and TRBJ1-1 for the parts outside the CDR3, the full variable domain is GAGVSQSPRYKVAKRGQDVALRCDPISGHVSLFWYQQALGQGPEFLTYFQNEAQLDKSGLPSDRFFAERPEGSVSTLKIQRTQQEDSAVYLCASSPNRTGGARAFFGQGTRLTVV.

The CDR3 sequence is CASSLGERDTQYF. CDR3 nucleotides: TGCGCCAGCAGCTTGGGGGAGCGGGATACGCAGTATTTT. The genes are TRBV5-1 and TRBJ2-3, with D perhaps TRBD2 (5 bases). Trimming took off 0 bases at V and 6 bases at J, with 8 bases between the two ends. CDR1 is SGHRS and CDR2 is YFSETQ in the germline V gene. The CDR3 loop spans 13 amino acids. Drawing the rest from reference TRBV5-1 and TRBJ2-3, the complete variable domain is KAGVTQTPRYLIKTRGQQVTLSCSPISGHRSVSWYQQTPGQGLQFLFEYFSETQRNKGNFPGRFSGRQFSNSRSEMNVSTLELGDSALYLCASSLGERDTQYFGPGTRLTVL.

As DNA, the CDR3 is TGTGCAAGTCGCTTCGAGGGGGACAGGGGATTTGAAGAGACCCAGTACTTC. Its translation: CASRFEGDRGFEETQYF. V is TRBV12-2 and J is TRBJ2-5; the table's D call of TRBD1 was not tested on the DNA. TRBV12-2 is a documented pseudogene. This CDR3 spans 17 amino acids.

For the CDR3, the DNA is TGTGCCAGCAGTGCAATGTGGGAGTCTTACGAGCAGTACTTC. Protein sequence: CASSAMWESYEQYF. V and J are TRBV6-6 and TRBJ2-7; TRBD2 might be the D (5 bases). V lost 5 bases to trimming and J lost 4 bases, with 15 bases between them. The CDR3 sequence is 14 residues long. Germline loops: CDR1 MNHNY, CDR2 SVGAGI (reference sequence).

Worth noting for this clone: This sample includes further DNA sequences coding for the same CDR3. The rearrangement links TRBV9 to TRBJ1-5; TRBD1 might be the D (5 bases). V lost 0 bases, J lost 3 bases, and 7 bases lay in between. Germline-derived CDR1 and CDR2 are SGDLS and YYNGEE. This CDR3 is built from 14 residues. The CDR3 protein is CASSVGGNNQPQHF. CDR3 sequence (DNA): TGTGCCAGCAGCGTAGGGGGCAACAATCAGCCCCAGCATTTT. Drawing the rest from reference TRBV9 and TRBJ1-5, the complete variable domain is DSGVTQTPKHLITATGQRVTLRCSPRSGDLSVYWYQQSLDQGLQFLIQYYNGEERAKGNILERFSAQQFPDLHSELNLSSLELGDSALYFCASSVGGNNQPQHFGDGTRLSIL.

The chain's CDR3 is CASNTGGNTEAFF. CDR3 in DNA: TGTGCCAGCAACACGGGAGGGAACACTGAAGCTTTCTTT. The V call is TRBV5-5, the J call TRBJ1-1; D unclear. Trimming removed 6 bases from V and 1 base from J, with 10 bases in between. Germline-derived CDR1 and CDR2 are SGHKS and YYEKEE (reference sequence). The CDR3 is 13 residues long.